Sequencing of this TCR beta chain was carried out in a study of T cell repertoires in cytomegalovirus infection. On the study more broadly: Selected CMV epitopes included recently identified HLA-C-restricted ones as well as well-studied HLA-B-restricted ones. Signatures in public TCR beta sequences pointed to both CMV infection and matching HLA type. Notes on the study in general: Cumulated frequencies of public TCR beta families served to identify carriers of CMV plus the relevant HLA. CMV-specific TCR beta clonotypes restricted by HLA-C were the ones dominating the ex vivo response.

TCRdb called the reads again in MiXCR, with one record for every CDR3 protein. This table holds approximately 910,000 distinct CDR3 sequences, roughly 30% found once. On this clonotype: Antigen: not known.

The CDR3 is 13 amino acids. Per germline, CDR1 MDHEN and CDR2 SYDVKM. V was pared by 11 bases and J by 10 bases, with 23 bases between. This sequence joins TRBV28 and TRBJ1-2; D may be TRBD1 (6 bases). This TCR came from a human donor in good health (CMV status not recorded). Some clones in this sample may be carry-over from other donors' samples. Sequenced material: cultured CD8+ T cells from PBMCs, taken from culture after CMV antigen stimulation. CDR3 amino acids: CAAQGIDVTHYTF. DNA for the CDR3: TGTGCCGCCCAGGGGATCGACGTTACGCACTACACCTTC.